This note documents a single T cell receptor beta chain sequence. This clone appeared a few times. The specificity of this receptor is unknown. Within one base of it there is no much larger clone, and no base qualities were kept. TCRbeta CDR3 regions were amplified from genomic DNA using the immunoSEQ Assay, a bias-controlled multiplex PCR. As for the original processing: Within the assay, amplification of reference gene primers was used to estimate how many nucleated cells each sample contained. Sequence reads were collapsed and filtered to measure the absolute abundance of every unique TCRbeta CDR3 rearrangement. Productive Simpson clonality was computed per sample as the square root of Simpson's diversity index over productive rearrangements. Here the immuneACCESS table is served through TCRdb, limited to in-frame sequences with V and J called. Missing clones are a known gap in these copies; in checked studies unresolved V genes cover under half, and the rest lacks a known reason. V and J calls plus clone size are reproduced from that table; the DNA served to infer D and trimming. In this sample the table shows about 230,000 clones, about nine tenths of which occur a single time. Clones ranked in the top ten supply 2.7% of the sample.

The sample is drawn from a study of blood T cell repertoires in COVID-19 (dated by TCRdb to 2018 to 2020). Turning to the overall study: Samples from collaborators originated in the United States, Italy and Spain and spanned both the acute and convalescent phases of COVID-19. The material from the prospective study consisted of cDNA or gDNA derived from T cells, B-cell-depleted T cells, or PBMCs. The dataset comprised deeply sampled blood TCRbeta repertoires from subjects exposed to, actively infected with, or recovered from COVID-19. The repertoires were released in a freely available public database meant as a resource for research on the immune response to SARS-CoV-2. Samples came from the ongoing ImmuneRACE study (first 160 participants) plus 1,254 subjects from 6 global collaborators. The sample metadata nearly always contained a de-identified subject ID, COVID-19 status, age in years and sex. Where available, HLA class I and class II types were taken from metadata supplied by the sample provider and were not determined by assay-based typing.

CDR1 and CDR2, per the germline V gene, are SGHDT and YYEEEE. A distance of 18 bases separates the germline ends of V and J, which lose 2 bases and 3 bases respectively. The CDR3 starts with the cysteine, ends with the phenylalanine, and has 16 residues. The entry retains the CDR3 DNA only, 48 bases that are in frame from base 1. Whole blood was collected in K2EDTA tubes by collaborating institutions according to the institutions' own protocols. For TCRbeta analysis, collaborators shipped samples in one of three forms: frozen whole blood, isolated PBMCs, or DNA extracted from either of those sample types. Overall results and qualifications from the work: The amount of clinical and demographic metadata varied by source and participant and was provided uncurated.

Rearrangement joined TRBV5-6 to TRBJ2-7, and possibly TRBD2, on 6 matching bases. This clonotype originated in a woman aged 60 to 75 with acute or convalescent COVID-19. Sequences were obtained from peripheral blood. The CDR3 sequence is CASSLPGTSEGYEQYF. The DNA sequence reads TGTGCCAGCAGCTTACCCGGGACTTCGGAGGGCTACGAGCAGTACTTC.